This is a list of T cell receptor beta chains from one sample in a study of T cells in Graves' hyperthyroidism and ophthalmopathy. MiXCR, run by TCRdb on the multiplex PCR reads, gives a single entry per CDR3 protein. The profile shows 700,000 to 950,000 distinct CDR3 sequences, roughly a third of them singletons. What was sequenced was blood. The source is a woman aged 40-49 years with Graves' hyperthyroidism. CDR3s include the opening cysteine and the closing phenylalanine or tryptophan. The D gene is left open where the match is weak. Expanded clones are given a class, and other clones once, few, many or no size at all.

few TRBJ1-3 TRBV19 12 NA CATHSSGNTIYF TGTGCCACCCACAGCTCTGGAAACACCATATATTTT
many TRBJ2-5 TRBV7-9 16 TRBD2 CASSRMGTSGQETQYF TGTGCCAGCAGCCGTATGGGGACTAGCGGGCAGGAGACCCAGTACTTC
few TRBJ1-2 TRBV6-1 13 NA CASETGANYGYTF TGTGCCAGCGAAACGGGAGCTAACTATGGCTACACCTTC
many TRBJ2-7 TRBV20-1 14 NA CSARHAMTSYEQYF TGCAGTGCTAGACACGCGATGACCTCCTACGAGCAGTACTTC
NA TRBJ1-6 TRBV6-1 13 NA CASSEGWNSPLHF TGTGCCAGCAGTGAGGGGTGGAATTCACCCCTCCACTTT
NA TRBJ2-5 TRBV20-1 15 TRBD2 CSATGGLAGKETQYF TGCAGTGCTACGGGGGGGCTAGCGGGGAAAGAGACCCAGTACTTC
few TRBJ1-4 TRBV20-1 14 NA CSARWDGYNEKLFF TGCAGTGCTAGATGGGACGGCTATAATGAAAAACTGTTTTTT
NA TRBJ1-2 TRBV2 14 TRBD1 CASGQTGAQDGYTF TGTGCCAGCGGCCAGACAGGGGCGCAGGACGGCTACACCTTC
many TRBJ1-1 TRBV6-6 13 NA CASGQQGNTEAFF TGTGCCAGCGGGCAGCAGGGGAACACTGAAGCTTTCTTT
few TRBJ2-2 TRBV15 15 TRBD1 CATSLETGGGGELFF TGTGCCACCAGTCTGGAGACAGGGGGTGGCGGGGAGCTGTTTTTT
NA TRBJ2-6 TRBV6-1 16 TRBD1 CASLTGGNYGANVLTF TGTGCCAGCTTAACAGGGGGAAACTACGGGGCCAACGTCCTGACTTTC
few TRBJ1-2 TRBV19 12 TRBD1 CATHRGSIGYTF TGTGCCACCCACAGGGGTAGTATTGGCTACACCTTC
NA TRBJ2-7 TRBV19 15 NA CASGPDGVRSYEQYF TGTGCCAGTGGTCCTGACGGGGTCCGCTCCTACGAGCAGTACTTC
NA TRBJ2-2 TRBV20-1 15 NA CSARDRAGLGGELFF TGCAGTGCTAGAGATCGAGCCGGTCTGGGCGGGGAGCTGTTTTTT
few TRBJ1-5 TRBV6-2/TRBV6-3 15 NA CASSYRWILRECRHF TGTGCCAGCAGTTATCGATGGATCCTGAGGGAATGTCGGCATTTT
many TRBJ2-7 TRBV9 14 NA CASSPDPRSYEQYF TGTGCCAGCAGCCCCGACCCCAGGTCCTACGAGCAGTACTTC
NA TRBJ1-4 TRBV5-1 15 TRBD1 CASSLLTGEDEKLFF TGTGCCAGCAGCTTGTTGACAGGGGAGGATGAAAAACTGTTTTTT
many TRBJ1-1 TRBV7-9 13 NA CASSSGTHTEAFF TGTGCCAGCAGCTCCGGGACTCACACTGAAGCTTTCTTT
NA TRBJ1-4 TRBV4-3 15 TRBD1 CASSQFRGYDEKLFF TGCGCCAGCAGCCAATTCAGGGGGTATGATGAAAAACTGTTTTTT
few TRBJ2-7 TRBV10-3 14 NA CASSRLATVYEQYF TGTGCCAGCAGTCGACTTGCTACCGTTTACGAGCAGTACTTC
NA TRBJ1-1 TRBV5-1 14 NA CASSPGHHNTEAFF TGCGCCAGCAGCCCGGGACACCATAACACTGAAGCTTTCTTT
NA TRBJ2-7 TRBV5-4 13 NA CASSPFLGNEQYF TGTGCCAGCAGTCCTTTTCTCGGAAACGAGCAGTACTTC
few TRBJ2-7 TRBV6-5 11 NA CASGTYYEQYF TGTGCCAGCGGGACTTACTACGAGCAGTACTTC
NA TRBJ1-2 TRBV6-5 14 TRBD1 CASNPGQGMGGYTF TGTGCCAGCAATCCGGGACAGGGGATGGGTGGCTACACCTTC
few TRBJ1-2 TRBV24-1 13 TRBD1 CATSETGPYGYTF TGTGCCACCAGTGAGACAGGGCCCTATGGCTACACCTTC
many TRBJ1-5 TRBV12-3/TRBV12-4 14 NA CASSYTGSNQPQHF TGTGCCAGCAGCTATACAGGTAGCAATCAGCCCCAGCATTTT
few TRBJ2-6 TRBV2 16 NA CASSERDYSGANVLTF TGTGCCAGCAGTGAAAGGGATTACTCTGGGGCCAACGTCCTGACTTTC
many TRBJ2-6 TRBV20-1 15 NA CSASHSSSGANVLTF TGCAGTGCTAGTCACAGCAGCTCTGGGGCCAACGTCCTGACTTTC
NA TRBJ2-3 TRBV7-2 16 NA CASSLARHVATDTQYF TGTGCCAGCAGCTTAGCGCGTCACGTTGCGACAGATACGCAGTATTTT
few TRBJ1-2 TRBV20-1 13 NA CSANPGLVYGYTF TGCAGTGCTAACCCGGGACTGGTTTATGGCTACACCTTC
NA TRBJ2-3 TRBV6-2/TRBV6-3 14 NA CASSAEASTDAQYF TGTGCCAGCAGCGCAGAGGCAAGCACAGATGCGCAGTATTTT
few TRBJ2-2 TRBV7-2 17 TRBD2 CASSLGLAGVSTGELFF TGTGCCAGCAGTTTGGGACTAGCGGGAGTAAGCACCGGGGAGCTGTTTTTT
NA TRBJ2-7 TRBV7-9 14 TRBD1 CASSSQGQWDEQYF TGTGCCAGCAGCTCACAGGGACAGTGGGACGAGCAGTACTTC
once TRBJ2-5 TRBV14 13 NA CASSQQTNQPQYF TGTGCCAGCAGCCAACAGACTAATCAGCCCCAGTACTTC
NA TRBJ1-4 TRBV19 16 NA CASSKTRSATNEKLFF TGTGCCAGTAGTAAGACTAGATCGGCAACTAATGAAAAACTGTTTTTT
few TRBJ2-5 TRBV11-2 15 NA CASSSTGTSEETQYF TGTGCCAGCAGCTCGACGGGGACGTCTGAAGAGACCCAGTACTTC
NA TRBJ2-2 TRBV12-3/TRBV12-4 19 TRBD1 CASSLKGWTGVSSTGELFF TGTGCCAGCAGTTTAAAGGGATGGACAGGGGTGTCGAGCACCGGGGAGCTGTTTTTT
many TRBJ1-1 TRBV7-9 13 NA CASSFTLNTEAFF TGTGCCAGCAGCTTCACATTGAACACTGAAGCTTTCTTT